The clone carrying this T cell receptor beta chain showed up just a few times. Its target is not known. Using its own MiXCR run on the reads, TCRdb lists one record per CDR3 protein. The profile covers about 890,000 distinct CDR3 sequences, with 25% to 40% appearing a single time and under 15% taken by the ten largest. The data belong to a study of T cell repertoires in cytomegalovirus infection. Turning to the study itself: HLA-B-restricted CMV epitopes that are well studied were used alongside recently identified HLA-C-restricted ones. TCR beta signatures that were public indicated CMV infection and matching HLA type.

This CDR3 comprises 15 residues. V was cut by 5 bases and J by 0 bases, with 11 bases left in between. Germline CDR1 reads MDHEN; CDR2 reads SYDVKM. Study-level points and caveats: The cumulative frequency of public TCR beta families identified carriers of CMV plus the relevant HLA. HLA-C-restricted TCR beta clonotypes specific for CMV led the ex vivo response.

This specimen consisted of cultured CD8+ T cells from PBMCs, obtained from culture after CMV antigen stimulation. This sequence originates from a human donor in good health (CMV status not recorded). Some clones in this sample may be carry-over from other donors' samples. This chain uses TRBV28 with TRBJ1-5; D is uncertain. The CDR3 region has the DNA TGTGCCAGCAGTGCGAGAGCTTATAGCAATCAGCCCCAGCATTTT. Translated, it gives CASSARAYSNQPQHF.